This TCR beta chain appears in the sequencing data of a study of blood T cell repertoires in COVID-19. For the study at large: The samples span acute and convalescent COVID-19 from the United States, Italy and Spain. From T cells, B-cell-depleted T cells, or PBMCs came the material, which was cDNA or gDNA.

Trimming took 3 bases from V and 1 from J, leaving 10 bases between them. This CDR3 region has 15 residues. From germline, CDR1 is LNHDA and CDR2 SQIVND (reference sequence). Authors' processing steps: Using reference gene primer amplification, nucleated cell counts were estimated. Assay: immunoSEQ multiplex PCR; the TCRdb copy retains only in-frame clones and omits some. From that table come the V and J calls and clone size; the DNA was used to work out D and trimming. The table shows 40,000 to 55,000 clones, with over 80% occurring only once. Sequencing was done on a sample of peripheral blood. The J gene is TRBJ1-5, the V gene TRBV19; D is unresolved. The source of this sequence is a man aged 35 to 55 with acute or convalescent COVID-19. CDR3 residues: CASSIGGRSNQPQHF. The CDR3 coding sequence is TGTGCCAGTAGTATTGGAGGCCGGAGCAATCAGCCCCAGCATTTT. Full variable domain (rest looked up from reference TRBV19 and TRBJ1-5): DGGITQSPKYLFRKEGQNVTLSCEQNLNHDAMYWYRQDPGQGLRLIYYSQIVNDFQKGDIAEGYSVSREKKESFPLTVTSAQKNPTAFYLCASSIGGRSNQPQHFGDGTRLSIL.